This T cell receptor beta chain was profiled in a study of CD8 T cell repertoires and HIV-1 epitope variants. Looking at the study overall: Twenty-five autologous and known Gag and Nef epitope variant peptides each stimulated T cells separately. T cells were cultured for 10 days with cytokines added on days 3 and 7. General study findings and limits: Nine antigen-specific TCR beta clonotypes were found; 5 to 7 seemed cross-reactive to variants. Beta chains alone show antigen proliferation, not cytokine profile or function.

In regard to this clone: Its antigen is still unknown.

J was trimmed by 2 bases and V by 6 bases; bases with no gene match: 12. CDR3 size: 17 residues. Germline-derived CDR1 and CDR2 are SNHLY and FYNNEI. TCRdb keeps only in-frame clones here, not all; method: immunoSEQ multiplex PCR. Found here are more than 2,500 clones, 73% of them singletons; the top ten hold approximately 42%. The chain links TRBV2 to TRBJ2-1, with TRBD1 matching 8 bases. The sample was cultured CD8+ T cells derived from PBMCs. This clonotype was sampled from a male donor with HIV. CDR3 sequence: CASSSIGQGATYNEQFF. For the CDR3, the DNA is TGTGCCAGCAGCTCCATCGGGCAGGGGGCCACCTACAATGAGCAGTTCTTC.